The entry below describes one TCR beta chain. Per the germline V gene, CDR1 is LNHNV and CDR2 is YYDKDF (reference sequence). The CDR3 consists of 17 residues. The V and J ends lost 0 bases and 2 bases respectively, with 17 bases between them. Original analysis: Nucleated cell number was recorded as an estimate derived from reference gene primer amplification. Method: immunoSEQ multiplex PCR; TCRdb's copy keeps in-frame clones and lacks some. That table supplies the V and J calls and clone size; D and trimming were determined from the DNA. The sample comprises 100,000 to 150,000 clones, 85% of which are singletons, and under 8% rests with the top ten. The data were taken from a study of blood T cell repertoires in COVID-19. Across the study: Specimens from acute and convalescent COVID-19 originated in the United States, Italy and Spain. T cells, B-cell-depleted T cells, or PBMCs provided the cDNA or gDNA that served as material.

The sequence derives from an elderly man with active or convalescent COVID-19. Sequencing used peripheral blood. This chain connects TRBV15 to TRBJ2-7; D may be TRBD2 (5 bases). CDR3 amino acids: CATSRDRLLREPYEQYF. The CDR3, as DNA: TGTGCCACCAGCAGAGATCGTCTGTTAAGGGAGCCCTACGAGCAGTACTTC.